A single sample is the source of the 10 T cell receptor beta chains below, sequenced in a study of blood T cell repertoires in COVID-19. Method: immunoSEQ multiplex PCR; TCRdb's copy keeps in-frame clones and lacks some. The sample yields around 120,000 clones, around two thirds seen once. The material sequenced was peripheral blood. Receptors were obtained from a woman in her seventies with acute or convalescent COVID-19.

Only a few counts were recorded for this clone. The CDR3 bases are TGTGCCAGCAGCTTAGTCACAGGGAAAAACATTCAGTACTTC. Protein: CASSLVTGKNIQYF. The rearrangement uses TRBV7-9 and TRBJ2-4, with D perhaps TRBD1 (6 bases). The CDR3 runs 14 residues. V was shortened by 1 base and J by 4 bases, with 8 bases between the two germline ends. Germline V gives CDR1 SEHNR, CDR2 FQNEAQ (reference sequence).

This clone has a handful of counts. The chain uses TRBV27 and TRBJ1-1; D is perhaps TRBD1 (5 bases). The CDR3 spans 14 residues. Germline lookup yields CDR1 MNHEY and CDR2 SMNVEV (reference sequence). V was clipped by 6 bases and J by 5 bases, with 16 bases between them. The CDR3 loop is CASRGGGSGTEAFF. In DNA, the CDR3 is TGTGCCAGCAGGGGGGGAGGTTCTGGGACTGAAGCTTTCTTT.

The chain carries TRBV19 and TRBJ2-1; 9 bases line up with TRBD2. Germline V CDR1 and CDR2: LNHDA, SQIVND (reference sequence). Trimming removed 4 bases from V and 4 bases from J; junction bases left unmatched: 11. CDR3 length: 17 amino acids. The CDR3 loop is CASSKGAGGPIYNEQFF. CDR3 bases: TGTGCCAGTAGTAAAGGGGCGGGAGGGCCTATTTACAATGAGCAGTTCTTC.

The J gene is TRBJ2-3, the V gene TRBV4-1, with 11 nucleotides matching TRBD2. Germline CDR1 MGHRA, CDR2 YSYEKL. V lost 3 bases to trimming and J lost 2 bases; unmatched junction nucleotides: 7. This CDR3 has 17 amino acids. The CDR3 DNA sequence: TGCGCCAGCAGCCAGACCGGGACTAGCGGATTCACAGATACGCAGTATTTT. Protein sequence: CASSQTGTSGFTDTQYF.

This chain connects TRBV6-5 to TRBJ1-2, with D possibly being TRBD1 (6 bases). The CDR3 contains 15 residues. The V and J ends lost 6 bases and 6 bases respectively, with 20 bases between them. The germline gives CDR1 MNHEY, CDR2 SVGAGI. CDR3 in amino acids: CASSIRRDTRNGYTF. In DNA form, the CDR3 reads TGTGCCAGCAGCATACGCCGGGACACTCGGAATGGCTACACCTTC.

This clone turned up a few times. J is TRBJ2-5 and V is TRBV6-5; TRBD1 matches at 10 bases. The length of the CDR3 is 15 residues. Trimming at V came to 8 bases and at J to 0 bases, leaving 6 bases not matched to a gene. CDR1 MNHEY and CDR2 SVGAGI come from the germline V gene. The CDR3 here is CASGTGQGYQETQYF. In nucleotides, the CDR3 is TGTGCCAGCGGCACGGGACAGGGGTACCAAGAGACCCAGTACTTC.

V usage is TRBV24-1 and J usage is TRBJ2-1; TRBD1 agrees at 9 bases. The CDR3 spans 18 residues. Per germline, CDR1 KGHDR and CDR2 SFDVKD. Unmatched junction bases numbered 10, after V lost 3 bases and J lost 2 bases. CDR3 coding DNA: TGTGCCACCAGTGATCCCCGGACAGGGGCCACGGCCTACAATGAGCAGTTCTTC. Translated: CATSDPRTGATAYNEQFF.

This rearrangement joins TRBV28 to TRBJ2-5; 7 positions agree with TRBD1. This CDR3 has 16 residues. After removal of 6 bases from V and 5 bases from J, the junction contained 15 bases not matched to a gene. Germline values: CDR1 MDHEN, CDR2 SYDVKM. CDR3 DNA: TGTGCCAGCAGACCGAGATACCGACAGGGAAGCGAGACCCAGTACTTC. As protein: CASRPRYRQGSETQYF.

This chain uses TRBV5-1 with TRBJ2-5, with D perhaps matching TRBD1 (6 bases). This CDR3 spans 15 amino acids. CDR1 and CDR2 (germline): SGHRS, YFSETQ. The V and J ends lost 4 bases and 4 bases respectively, with 17 bases between them. The CDR3 sequence is CASSMGFGTRETQYF. CDR3 coding DNA: TGCGCCAGCAGCATGGGGTTTGGGACACGAGAGACCCAGTACTTC.

V usage is TRBV9 and J usage is TRBJ1-2, with 7 bases aligning to TRBD1. Germline V gene data show CDR1 as SGDLS and CDR2 as YYNGEE. Losses at the gene ends were 7 bases for V and 2 bases for J; bases not matched to a gene: 5. The CDR3 has 13 amino acids. CDR3 DNA: TGTGCCAGCTCGGGACAGAGAAACTATGGCTACACCTTC. Its protein product is CASSGQRNYGYTF.